Included here is one TCR beta chain sequence, with context. Unmatched junction bases numbered 6, after V lost 8 bases and J lost 4 bases. Germline values: CDR1 MNHNS, CDR2 SASEGT. This CDR3 spans 13 amino acids. The data derive from a study of shared clonotypes between healthy human individuals. The assay ran at deep level. The material for each subset, its genomic DNA, was split evenly across several immunoSEQ plates. Profiling relied on immunoSEQ multiplex PCR, and the TCRdb table lists in-frame clones only, not all of them. The repertoire includes roughly 1,100,000 clones, around four fifths of them detected once, and 1.4% sits in the top ten.

This clonotype was obtained from a man aged 18 to 30 in good health. Sequenced sample: memory CD4+ T cells sorted from blood. Sample subset: CD45RA-negative fraction. This chain joins TRBV6-1 and TRBJ2-7; 9 positions match TRBD1. The CDR3 spells CASGEGQGYEQYF. The CDR3 bases are TGTGCCAGCGGGGAAGGACAGGGGTACGAGCAGTACTTC.